This T cell receptor beta chain was sequenced for a study of a mutant IDH1 vaccine in newly diagnosed glioma. The V segment lost 6 bases and the J segment 5 bases; nucleotides outside the gene matches: 9. The CDR3 loop spans 14 amino acids. Germline V gene sequence: CDR1 SGHRS, CDR2 YFSETQ. Generated by immunoSEQ multiplex PCR, the TCRdb table keeps only in-frame clones and is missing some. The sample gives approximately 70,000 clones, roughly 78% of which show up once; roughly 8% is in the top ten. Time point noted: baseline, week 1 (first vaccination visit). This sample's treatment: pre-vaccination baseline after standard-of-care therapy. The study enrolled donors with new WHO grade 3 or 4 IDH1-mutant, ATRX-lost astrocytomas.

This specimen was PBMCs, taken from a glioma patient treated with radiotherapy, temozolomide or both. This chain links TRBV5-1 with TRBJ1-2, with TRBD1 identical over 8 bases. The sequence came from a man in his fifties or sixties with glioma. The CDR3 DNA reads as TGCGCCAGCACCCTCGACAGGGGAGGGTATGGCTACACCTTC. This encodes CASTLDRGGYGYTF.